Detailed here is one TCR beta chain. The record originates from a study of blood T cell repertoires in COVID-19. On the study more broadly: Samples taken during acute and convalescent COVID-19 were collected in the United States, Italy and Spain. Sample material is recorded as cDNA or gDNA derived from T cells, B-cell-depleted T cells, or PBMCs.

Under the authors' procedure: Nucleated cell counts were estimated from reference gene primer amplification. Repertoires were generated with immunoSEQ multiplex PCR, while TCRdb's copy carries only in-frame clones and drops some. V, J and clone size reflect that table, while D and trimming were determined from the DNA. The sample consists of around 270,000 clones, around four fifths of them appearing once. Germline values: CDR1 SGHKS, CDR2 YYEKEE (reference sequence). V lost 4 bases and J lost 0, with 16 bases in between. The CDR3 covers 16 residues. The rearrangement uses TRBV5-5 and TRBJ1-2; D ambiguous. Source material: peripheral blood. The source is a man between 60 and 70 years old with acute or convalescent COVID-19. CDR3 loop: CASSPLTRGANYGYTF. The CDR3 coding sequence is TGTGCCAGCAGCCCCCTGACCCGGGGTGCTAACTATGGCTACACCTTC. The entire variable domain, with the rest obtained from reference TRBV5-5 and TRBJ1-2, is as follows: DAGVTQSPTHLIKTRGQQVTLRCSPISGHKSVSWYQQVLGQGPQFIFQYYEKEERGRGNFPDRFSARQFPNYSSELNVNALLLGDSALYLCASSPLTRGANYGYTFGSGTRLTVV.